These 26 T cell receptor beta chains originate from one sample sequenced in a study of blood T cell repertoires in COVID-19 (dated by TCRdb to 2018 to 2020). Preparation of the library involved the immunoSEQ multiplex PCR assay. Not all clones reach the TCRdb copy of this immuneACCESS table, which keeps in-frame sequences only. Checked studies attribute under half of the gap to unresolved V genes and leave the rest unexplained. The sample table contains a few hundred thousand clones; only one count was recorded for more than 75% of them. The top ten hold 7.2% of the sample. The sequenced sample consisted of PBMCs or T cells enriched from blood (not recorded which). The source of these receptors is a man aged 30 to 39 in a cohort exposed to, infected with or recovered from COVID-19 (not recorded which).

Here the CDR3 reads CASSLQSPRREKPYEQYF. The CDR3 DNA reads TGTGCCAGCAGCTTGCAGTCGCCTAGGCGGGAGAAACCCTACGAGCAGTACTTC. The J gene is TRBJ2-7, the V gene TRBV5-4; TRBD2 matches at 7 bases. Germline-derived CDR1 and CDR2 are SGHNT and YYREEE (reference sequence). V lost 1 base to trimming and J lost 2 bases; unmatched junction nucleotides: 15. The CDR3 is 18 residues long.

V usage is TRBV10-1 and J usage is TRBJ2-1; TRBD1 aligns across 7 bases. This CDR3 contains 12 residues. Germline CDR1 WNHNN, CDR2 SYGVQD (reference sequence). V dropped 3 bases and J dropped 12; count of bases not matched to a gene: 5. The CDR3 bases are TGCGCCAGCAGTGACCCAGGACAGGCGCAGTTCTTC. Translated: CASSDPGQAQFF.

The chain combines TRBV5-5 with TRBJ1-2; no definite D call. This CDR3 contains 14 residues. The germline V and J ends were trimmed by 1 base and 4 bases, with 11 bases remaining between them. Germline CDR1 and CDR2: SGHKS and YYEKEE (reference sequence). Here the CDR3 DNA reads TGTGCCAGCAGCTTGCCAACGGGAAGCTATGGCTACACCTTC. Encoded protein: CASSLPTGSYGYTF.

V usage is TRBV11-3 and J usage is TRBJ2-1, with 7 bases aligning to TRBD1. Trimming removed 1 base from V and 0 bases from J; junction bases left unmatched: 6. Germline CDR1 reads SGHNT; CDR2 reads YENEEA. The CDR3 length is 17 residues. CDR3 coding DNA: TGTGCCAGCAGCTTAGGGGGACAGAGATTCTCCTACAATGAGCAGTTCTTC. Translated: CASSLGGQRFSYNEQFF.

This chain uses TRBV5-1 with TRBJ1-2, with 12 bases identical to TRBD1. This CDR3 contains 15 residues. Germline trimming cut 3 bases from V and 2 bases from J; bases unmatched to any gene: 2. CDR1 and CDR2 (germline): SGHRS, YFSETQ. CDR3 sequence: CASSSGTGGNYGYTF. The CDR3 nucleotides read TGCGCCAGCAGCTCCGGGACAGGGGGCAACTATGGCTACACCTTC.

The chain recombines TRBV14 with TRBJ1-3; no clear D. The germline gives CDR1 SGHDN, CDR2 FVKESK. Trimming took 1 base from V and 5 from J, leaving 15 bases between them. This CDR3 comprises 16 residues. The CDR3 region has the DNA TGTGCCAGCAGCCAAGCCCGGGTACTTAGGAGAAACACCATATATTTT. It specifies CASSQARVLRRNTIYF.

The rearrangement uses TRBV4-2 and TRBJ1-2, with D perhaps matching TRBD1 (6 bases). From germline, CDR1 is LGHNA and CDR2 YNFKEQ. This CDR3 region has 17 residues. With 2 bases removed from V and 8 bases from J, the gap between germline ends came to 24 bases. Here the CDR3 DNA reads TGTGCCAGCAGCCAACAATCGAACAGGGATACTCGGCGGGGCTACACCTTC. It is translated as CASSQQSNRDTRRGYTF.

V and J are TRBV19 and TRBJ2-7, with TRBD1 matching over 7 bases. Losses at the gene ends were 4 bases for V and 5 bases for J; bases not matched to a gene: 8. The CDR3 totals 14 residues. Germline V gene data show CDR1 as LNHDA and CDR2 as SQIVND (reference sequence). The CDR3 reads CASSKTGKVDEQYF. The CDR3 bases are TGTGCCAGTAGTAAGACAGGGAAGGTCGACGAGCAGTACTTC.

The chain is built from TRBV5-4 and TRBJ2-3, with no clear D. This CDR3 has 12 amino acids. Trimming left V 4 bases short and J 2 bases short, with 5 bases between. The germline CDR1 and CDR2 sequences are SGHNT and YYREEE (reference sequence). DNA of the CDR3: TGTGCCAGCAGCCTAAACACAGATACGCAGTATTTT. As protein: CASSLNTDTQYF.

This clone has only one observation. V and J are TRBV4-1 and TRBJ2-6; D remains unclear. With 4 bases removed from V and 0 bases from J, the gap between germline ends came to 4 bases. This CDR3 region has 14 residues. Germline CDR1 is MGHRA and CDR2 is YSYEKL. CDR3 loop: CASSLISGANVLTF. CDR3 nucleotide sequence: TGCGCCAGCAGCCTAATCTCTGGGGCCAACGTCCTGACTTTC.

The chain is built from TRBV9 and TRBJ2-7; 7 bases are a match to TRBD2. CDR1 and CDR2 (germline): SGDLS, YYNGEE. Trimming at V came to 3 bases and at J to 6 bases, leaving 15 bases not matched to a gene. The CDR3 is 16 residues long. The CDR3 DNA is TGTGCCAGCAGCGCCCGGGACGGGGGGTATCAGGGCGAGCAGTACTTC. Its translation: CASSARDGGYQGEQYF.

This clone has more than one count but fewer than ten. CDR3 residues: CASSQEQATYYEQYF. The CDR3 bases are TGCGCCAGCAGCCAAGAGCAGGCAACTTACTACGAGCAGTACTTC. The chain carries TRBV4-1 and TRBJ2-7; no firm D call. This CDR3 has 15 residues. V was trimmed by 0 bases and J by 3 bases, leaving 12 bases between them. Germline CDR1 and CDR2: MGHRA and YSYEKL.

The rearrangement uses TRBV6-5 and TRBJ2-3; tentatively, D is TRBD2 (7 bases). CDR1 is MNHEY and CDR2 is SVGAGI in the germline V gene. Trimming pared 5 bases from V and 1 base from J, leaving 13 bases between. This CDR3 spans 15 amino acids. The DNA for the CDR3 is TGTGCCAGCAGTAAGGGGAGGGGGGGCACAGATACGCAGTATTTT. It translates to CASSKGRGGTDTQYF.

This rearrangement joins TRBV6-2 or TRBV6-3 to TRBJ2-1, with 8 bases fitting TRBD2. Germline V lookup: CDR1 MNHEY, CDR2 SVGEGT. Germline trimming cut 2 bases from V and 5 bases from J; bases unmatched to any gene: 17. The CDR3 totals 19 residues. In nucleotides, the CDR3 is TGTGCCAGCAGTTACACCGCGGGGGGTGTAGGTGGGGCGCACAATGAGCAGTTCTTC. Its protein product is CASSYTAGGVGGAHNEQFF.

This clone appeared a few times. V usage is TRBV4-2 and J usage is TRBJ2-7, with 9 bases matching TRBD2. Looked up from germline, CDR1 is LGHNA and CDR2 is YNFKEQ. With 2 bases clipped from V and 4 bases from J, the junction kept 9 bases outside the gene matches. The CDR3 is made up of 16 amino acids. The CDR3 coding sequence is TGTGCCAGCAGCCAACGGGGCGGGAGGGCCATATACGAGCAGTACTTC. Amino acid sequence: CASSQRGGRAIYEQYF.

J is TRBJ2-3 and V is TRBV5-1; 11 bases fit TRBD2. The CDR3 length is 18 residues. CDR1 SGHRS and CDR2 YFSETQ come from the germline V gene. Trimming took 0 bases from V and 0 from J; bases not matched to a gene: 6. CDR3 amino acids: CASSLALAGASSTDTQYF. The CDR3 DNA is TGCGCCAGCAGCTTGGCACTAGCGGGAGCTTCTAGCACAGATACGCAGTATTTT.

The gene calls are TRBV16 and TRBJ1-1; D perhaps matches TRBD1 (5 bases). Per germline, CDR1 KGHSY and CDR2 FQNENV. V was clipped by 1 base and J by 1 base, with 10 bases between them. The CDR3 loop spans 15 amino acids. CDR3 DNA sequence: TGTGCCAGCAGCCAATTTATGGGGGGGAACACTGAAGCTTTCTTT. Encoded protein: CASSQFMGGNTEAFF.

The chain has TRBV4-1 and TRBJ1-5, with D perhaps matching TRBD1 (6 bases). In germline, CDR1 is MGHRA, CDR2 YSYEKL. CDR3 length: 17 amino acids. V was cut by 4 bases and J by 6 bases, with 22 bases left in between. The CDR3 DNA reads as TGCGCCAGCAGCCCAAGAGCCGGTTCAAGGGGGGGTCAGCCCCAGCATTTT. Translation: CASSPRAGSRGGQPQHF.

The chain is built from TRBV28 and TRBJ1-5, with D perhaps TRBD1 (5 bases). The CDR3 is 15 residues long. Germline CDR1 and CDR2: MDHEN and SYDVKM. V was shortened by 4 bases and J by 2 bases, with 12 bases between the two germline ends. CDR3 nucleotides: TGTGCCAGCAGTTCTCCAGGGATGGGCAATCAGCCCCAGCATTTT. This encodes CASSSPGMGNQPQHF.

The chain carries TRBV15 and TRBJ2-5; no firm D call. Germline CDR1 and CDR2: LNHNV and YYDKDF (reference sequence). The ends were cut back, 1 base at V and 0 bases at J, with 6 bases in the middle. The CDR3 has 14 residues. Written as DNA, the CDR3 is TGTGCCACCAGCAGAGGGGCGCACCAAGAGACCCAGTACTTC. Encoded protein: CATSRGAHQETQYF.

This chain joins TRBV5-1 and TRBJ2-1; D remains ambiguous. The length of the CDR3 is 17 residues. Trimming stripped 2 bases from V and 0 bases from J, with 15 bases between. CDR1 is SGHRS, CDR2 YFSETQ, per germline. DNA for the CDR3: TGCGCCAGCAGCTTAGCTAGATTAATTAGCTCCTACAATGAGCAGTTCTTC. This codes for CASSLARLISSYNEQFF. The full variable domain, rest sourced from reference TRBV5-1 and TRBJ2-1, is KAGVTQTPRYLIKTRGQQVTLSCSPISGHRSVSWYQQTPGQGLQFLFEYFSETQRNKGNFPGRFSGRQFSNSRSEMNVSTLELGDSALYLCASSLARLISSYNEQFFGPGTRLTVL.

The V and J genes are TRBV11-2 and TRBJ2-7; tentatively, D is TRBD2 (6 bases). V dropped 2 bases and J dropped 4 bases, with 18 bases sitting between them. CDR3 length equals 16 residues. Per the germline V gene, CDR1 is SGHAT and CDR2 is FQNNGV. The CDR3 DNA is TGTGCCAGCAGCTTATCTCGGGACCCTCGGGGGTACGAGCAGTACTTC. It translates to CASSLSRDPRGYEQYF.

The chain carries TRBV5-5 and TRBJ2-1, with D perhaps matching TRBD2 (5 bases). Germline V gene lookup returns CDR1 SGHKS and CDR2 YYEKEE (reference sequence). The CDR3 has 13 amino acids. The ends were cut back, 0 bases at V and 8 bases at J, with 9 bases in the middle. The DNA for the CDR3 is TGTGCCAGCAGCTTGGCCACGGGATATGAGCAGTTCTTC. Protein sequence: CASSLATGYEQFF.

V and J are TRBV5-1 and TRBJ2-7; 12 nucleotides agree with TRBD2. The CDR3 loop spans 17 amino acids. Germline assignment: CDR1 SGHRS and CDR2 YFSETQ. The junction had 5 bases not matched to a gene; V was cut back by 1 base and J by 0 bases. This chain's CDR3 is CASSLSTSGRSSYEQYF. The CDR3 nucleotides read TGCGCCAGCAGCTTGTCCACTAGCGGGAGGAGCTCCTACGAGCAGTACTTC.

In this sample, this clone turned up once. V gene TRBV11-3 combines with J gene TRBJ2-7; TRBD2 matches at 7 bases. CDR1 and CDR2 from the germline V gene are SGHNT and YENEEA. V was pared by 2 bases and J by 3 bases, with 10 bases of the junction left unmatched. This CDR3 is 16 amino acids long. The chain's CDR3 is CASSLRVTGGGYEQYF. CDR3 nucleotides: TGTGCCAGCAGCTTAAGGGTAACGGGCGGGGGCTACGAGCAGTACTTC. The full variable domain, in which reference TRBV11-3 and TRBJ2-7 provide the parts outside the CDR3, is EAGVVQSPRYKIIEKKQPVAFWCNPISGHNTLYWYLQNLGQGPELLIRYENEEAVDDSQLPKDRFSAERLKGVDSTLKIQPAELGDSAVYLCASSLRVTGGGYEQYFGPGTRLTVT.

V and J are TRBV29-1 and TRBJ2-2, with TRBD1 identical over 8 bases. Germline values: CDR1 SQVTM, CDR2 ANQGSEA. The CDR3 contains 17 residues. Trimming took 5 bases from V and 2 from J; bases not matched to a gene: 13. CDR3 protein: CSVSGRHRGYNTGELFF. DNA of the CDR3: TGCAGCGTTTCGGGGAGACACAGGGGGTATAACACCGGGGAGCTGTTTTTT.